This T cell receptor (beta chain) was identified in a study of cytomegalovirus exposure and HLA in healthy donors. Findings and caveats of the study: It was confirmed in vitro that a few of the CMV-associated chains were specific for CMV antigens. A missense DCLRE1C variant was associated with V- and J-gene trimming of TCR beta chains in a later analysis, and an independent cohort replicated the association. Later, an analysis showed that TCR beta chains associated with HLA were more clonally expanded than others that were equally common. In a later analysis, at a false discovery rate of 0.05, 16,951 TCR beta sequences were associated with HLA alleles.

It was with 60 Vbeta and 13 Jbeta primers that the PCR ran. TCRdb's table, derived via immunoSEQ multiplex PCR, lists solely in-frame clones and lacks some. The sample holds about 140,000 clones; approximately 84% are singletons and the top ten take approximately 1.9%. About this clone itself: Its antigen remains unknown.

Trimming took 3 bases from V and 4 from J; bases not matched to a gene: 7. Germline V CDR1 and CDR2: KGHSH, LQKENI. The CDR3 consists of 16 residues. Material: PBMCs. This TCR was sampled from a woman aged 35 to 49 in good health and CMV-seronegative. J is TRBJ2-2 and V is TRBV18; 8 positions agree with TRBD1. CDR3 amino acids: CASSPSGTGFTGELFF. CDR3 DNA: TGTGCCAGCTCACCCTCCGGGACAGGCTTCACCGGGGAGCTGTTTTTT. The full variable domain, with the rest looked up from reference TRBV18 and TRBJ2-2, is NAGVMQNPRHLVRRRGQEARLRCSPMKGHSHVYWYRQLPEEGLKFMVYLQKENIIDESGMPKERFSAEFPKEGPSILRIQQVVRGDSAAYFCASSPSGTGFTGELFFGEGSRLTVL.